The 7 T cell receptor beta chains below come from one sample, sequenced in a study of Graves' ophthalmopathy and Graves' hyperthyroidism. RNA transcripts served as template for amplifying TCR beta CDR3 sequences. First-round RT-PCR relied on HTBI primers, and a second-round multiplex PCR came next. In TCRdb, the multiplex PCR reads were re-called with MiXCR into one record per CDR3 protein. The sample has approximately 380,000 distinct CDR3 sequences, roughly 21% seen once. Specimen: peripheral blood. The receptors were sampled from a woman aged 18-29 years with stable Graves' hyperthyroidism.

This clonotype was counted between two and nine times. This chain joins TRBV6-2 or TRBV6-3 and TRBJ2-7; 8 bases are shared with TRBD2. V dropped 0 bases and J dropped 5; count of bases not matched to a gene: 6. CDR3 length equals 15 residues. Germline CDR1 MNHEY, CDR2 SVGEGT. The DNA of the CDR3 is TGTGCCAGCAGTTACTCGGCTAGCGGGTCTGACGAGCAGTACTTC. Protein product: CASSYSASGSDEQYF.

This clonotype was counted at least ten times. This chain links TRBV19 with TRBJ2-2, with D possibly TRBD2 on 5 matching bases. Germline V gene lookup returns CDR1 LNHDA and CDR2 SQIVND (reference sequence). This CDR3 has 13 residues. V was pared by 2 bases and J by 5 bases, with 6 bases between. This chain's CDR3 is CASSIRRTGELFF. The CDR3 nucleotides are TGTGCCAGTAGTATACGGAGGACCGGGGAGCTGTTTTTT.

The CDR3 DNA sequence: TGTGCCAGCAGTACAGTCTCCTATGGCTACACCTTC. Protein product: CASSTVSYGYTF. The J gene is TRBJ1-2, the V gene TRBV28; D gene uncertain. The CDR3 contains 12 residues. Trimming pared 5 bases from V and 4 bases from J, leaving 8 bases between. Germline lookup yields CDR1 MDHEN and CDR2 SYDVKM.

In this sample, this clonotype turned up many times. The chain couples TRBV11-3 to TRBJ2-2; 8 bases agree with TRBD1. Germline V gives CDR1 SGHNT, CDR2 YENEEA. J gave up 1 base and V 7 bases, and 17 bases lay outside the gene matches. CDR3 size: 19 residues. DNA for the CDR3: TGTGCCAGCAACATACCCGAGACCTGGGGACAGGTGAACACCGGGGAGCTGTTTTTT. Translating it yields CASNIPETWGQVNTGELFF.

This clonotype has a handful of counts. The V call is TRBV18, the J call TRBJ2-7, with TRBD1 identical over 7 bases. CDR1 and CDR2 (germline): KGHSH, LQKENI. The CDR3 extends over 16 amino acids. Unmatched junction bases numbered 8, after V lost 3 bases and J lost 0 bases. The DNA of the CDR3 is TGTGCCAGCTCACCCAAATCAAGACAGGGCTCCTACGAGCAGTACTTC. It yields the protein CASSPKSRQGSYEQYF.

The V and J genes are TRBV19 and TRBJ2-7, with 9 bases identical to TRBD1. The CDR3 is 13 residues long. The germline CDR1 and CDR2 sequences are LNHDA and SQIVND (reference sequence). V was pared by 8 bases and J by 0 bases, with 2 bases of the junction left unmatched. The CDR3 loop is CASATGGSYEQYF. The DNA of the CDR3 is TGTGCCAGTGCGACAGGGGGCTCCTACGAGCAGTACTTC.

J is TRBJ1-2 and V is TRBV20-1; D is unresolved. Germline CDR1 reads DFQATT; CDR2 reads SNEGSKA (reference sequence). The length of the CDR3 is 12 residues. V lost 4 bases and J 5 bases, leaving 11 bases between the germline ends. The CDR3 DNA reads as TGCAGTGCTAAGGATTGGTCTTATGGCTACACCTTC. This encodes CSAKDWSYGYTF.